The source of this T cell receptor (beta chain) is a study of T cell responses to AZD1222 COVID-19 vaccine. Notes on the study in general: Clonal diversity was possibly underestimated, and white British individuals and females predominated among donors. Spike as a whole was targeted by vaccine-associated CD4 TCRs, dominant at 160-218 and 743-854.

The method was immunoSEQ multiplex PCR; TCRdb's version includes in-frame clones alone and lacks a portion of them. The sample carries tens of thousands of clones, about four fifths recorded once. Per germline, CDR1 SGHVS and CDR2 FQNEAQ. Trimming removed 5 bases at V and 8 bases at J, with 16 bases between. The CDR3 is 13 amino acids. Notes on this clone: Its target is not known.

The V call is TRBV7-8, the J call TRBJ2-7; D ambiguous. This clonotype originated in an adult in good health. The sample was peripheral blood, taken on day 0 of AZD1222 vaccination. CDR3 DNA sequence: TGTGCCAGCAGCCCTTCGGAGTTAAGGCAGCAGTACTTC. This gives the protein CASSPSELRQQYF.